The rows below give T cell receptor beta chains drawn from one sample of a study of blood T cell repertoires in COVID-19. Assay used: immunoSEQ multiplex PCR; TCRdb lists only in-frame clones, some missing. This table has 390,000 or so clones, about 86% appearing once. Input material: PBMCs or T cells enriched from blood (not recorded which). The source of these receptors is a woman in her forties or fifties who had recovered from COVID-19. CDR3s include the opening cysteine and the closing phenylalanine or tryptophan. The D gene is left open where the match is weak. The size of a clone is reported for some rows only, either as once, few or many, or as a class for expanded clones.

TRBD1,TRBJ2-1,NA,TRBV19,TGTGCCAGTAGTTCGGACAGGGTTGTGTTCTTC,CASSSDRVVFF
NA,TRBJ1-2,NA,TRBV29-1,TGCAGCGTCCTCTCGGTAGATGGCTACACCTTC,CSVLSVDGYTF
NA,TRBJ1-4,NA,TRBV7-9,TGTGCCAGCAGATCGGGGGTTGAAAAACTGTTTTTT,CASRSGVEKLFF
NA,TRBJ2-3,NA,TRBV5-1,TGCGCCAGCAGCTTGGCCGGAGGAGATACGCAGTATTTT,CASSLAGGDTQYF
NA,TRBJ1-1,NA,TRBV29-1,TGCAGCGTTTTGGACATCTTGGCTGAAGCTTTCTTT,CSVLDILAEAFF
NA,TRBJ1-3,NA,TRBV6-5,TGTGCCAGCAGTTACTCCCCCGGCGGTGGAAACACCATATATTTT,CASSYSPGGGNTIYF
NA,TRBJ1-1,once,TRBV6-5,TGTGCCAGCGGGTCTCGACCGGGGACTGAAGCTTTCTTT,CASGSRPGTEAFF
TRBD2,TRBJ2-5,NA,TRBV18,TGTGCCAGCTCACCTAGGACTAGCGAAGAGACCCAGTACTTC,CASSPRTSEETQYF
NA,TRBJ1-2,NA,TRBV28,TGTGCCCTGGGAGGGCAGGCGGGAGGCTACACCTTC,CALGGQAGGYTF
TRBD1,TRBJ2-7,NA,TRBV5-1,TGCGCCAGCAGCTTGGAATCAGGGGGTAGTTACGAGCAGTACTTC,CASSLESGGSYEQYF
NA,TRBJ1-2,NA,TRBV10-3,TGTGCCATCAGTGAGTCGTTAATTAACTATGGCTACACCTTC,CAISESLINYGYTF
TRBD1,TRBJ1-3,NA,TRBV5-1,TGCGCCAGCAGCTTGGGGGACAGAGGAAACACCATATATTTT,CASSLGDRGNTIYF
TRBD2,TRBJ2-3,once,TRBV5-1,TGCGCCAGCAGCTTTAAGCGGGGGGGCGAAGATACGCAGTATTTT,CASSFKRGGEDTQYF
NA,TRBJ1-6,NA,TRBV5-1,TGCGCCAGCAGCCTACACAGGGAAAATTCACCCCTCCACTTT,CASSLHRENSPLHF
TRBD1,TRBJ2-3,NA,TRBV11-3,TGTGCCAGCAGCTTTTTAGGGGACAGTTCGCAGTATTTT,CASSFLGDSSQYF
NA,TRBJ1-1,NA,TRBV27,TGTGCCAGCAGGTTAGGAGGGAACACTGAAGCTTTCTTT,CASRLGGNTEAFF
NA,TRBJ2-7,NA,TRBV23-1,TGCGCCAGCACAGGGGACTACTCCTACGAGCAGTACTTC,CASTGDYSYEQYF
NA,TRBJ2-5,NA,TRBV7-9,TGTGCCAGCAGCCCCGCGACAGGTACCTTACAAGAGACCCAGTACTTC,CASSPATGTLQETQYF
NA,TRBJ1-2,NA,TRBV4-1,TGCGCCAGCAGCCAGGTTACGACAGCTAACTATGGCTACACCTTC,CASSQVTTANYGYTF
NA,TRBJ2-1,once,TRBV2,TGTGCCAGCAGTGAAGCTCGGTGGAATGAGCAGTTCTTC,CASSEARWNEQFF
NA,TRBJ1-2,once,TRBV10-3,TGTGCCATCAGTGAGTCTAACAGGGCGGACTATGGCTACACCTTC,CAISESNRADYGYTF
TRBD2,TRBJ2-1,NA,TRBV6-5,TGTGCCAGCAGTCGACTAGCGAATGAGCAGTTCTTC,CASSRLANEQFF
NA,TRBJ1-1,NA,TRBV3-1/TRBV3-2,TGTGCCAGCAGCCAAGTGGCGGGTAACACTGAAGCTTTCTTT,CASSQVAGNTEAFF
NA,TRBJ1-5,NA,TRBV2,TGTGCCAGCAGTGATAGGGCGGGTTATCAGCCCCAGCATTTT,CASSDRAGYQPQHF
TRBD2,TRBJ2-3,NA,TRBV5-5,TGTGCCAGCAGCTTGGTGCCGACTAGCGGGAGCAGCACAGATACGCAGTATTTT,CASSLVPTSGSSTDTQYF
TRBD1,TRBJ1-3,NA,TRBV9,TGTGCCAGCAGCCGGGACAGGGGGCCAGGAAACACCATATATTTT,CASSRDRGPGNTIYF
TRBD1,TRBJ2-2,NA,TRBV19,TGTGCCAGTAGACCCTGGGGTGGGGGACAGTCGAACACCGGGGAGCTGTTTTTT,CASRPWGGGQSNTGELFF
NA,TRBJ1-2,NA,TRBV19,TGTGCCAGTAGTATTCCCCGGACAGAGTCTAACTATGGCTACACCTTC,CASSIPRTESNYGYTF
TRBD1,TRBJ2-1,NA,TRBV10-3,TGTGCCATCAGTCGGGACAGGGGAAATAATGAGCAGTTCTTC,CAISRDRGNNEQFF